These 32 T cell receptor beta chains were all obtained from the same sample, sequenced in a study of blood T cells in healthy people across ages. PCR was performed a second time for 7 to 11 cycles using a sample-barcoded 5' primer and a J-beta primer mix. TCRdb re-analysed the 5' RACE reads in MiXCR, keeping a single row per CDR3 protein. This table has approximately 800,000 distinct CDR3 sequences, about 34% appearing once. Sequenced input: blood. Receptors originate from a man between 18 and 35 years old in good health.

DNA of the CDR3: TGTGCCAGCAGCCAAAATTGGGCCTACGAGCAGTACTTC. Amino acids: CASSQNWAYEQYF. This chain links TRBV12-3 or TRBV12-4 with TRBJ2-7, with no clear D. This CDR3 has 13 amino acids. V dropped 6 bases and J dropped 2 bases, with 11 bases sitting between them.

J is TRBJ2-1 and V is TRBV24-1; possibly TRBD1 or TRBD2 for D (5 bases each). The V gene's germline CDR1 is KGHDR and CDR2 SFDVKD. Trimming cost V 4 bases and J 8 bases, with 14 bases left between them. The CDR3 is 14 amino acids. This CDR3 is CATSDPGTGDEQFF. For the CDR3, the DNA is TGTGCCACCAGTGACCCCGGGACCGGGGATGAGCAGTTCTTC.

This chain connects TRBV18 to TRBJ1-1; D may be TRBD1 (6 bases). In germline, CDR1 is KGHSH, CDR2 LQKENI. V gave up 6 bases and J gave up 7 bases, with 18 bases separating them. This CDR3 spans 14 amino acids. In nucleotides, the CDR3 is TGTGCCAGCTCCCCGGCAGGGGCGCAGGGTGAAGCTTTCTTT. This codes for CASSPAGAQGEAFF.

The sample holds many counts of this clonotype. The chain uses TRBV4-2 and TRBJ2-3; a possible D gene is TRBD1 (5 bases). V was cut by 8 bases and J by 0 bases, with 12 bases left in between. This CDR3 is built from 14 residues. Germline lookup yields CDR1 LGHNA and CDR2 YNFKEQ. CDR3 DNA sequence: TGTGCCAGCGGCAAGACAGAAAGCACAGATACGCAGTATTTT. Amino acid sequence: CASGKTESTDTQYF.

The chain has TRBV10-3 and TRBJ2-1; D remains unclear. Deletions cut 3 bases from V and 2 bases from J, with 8 bases between. CDR3 size: 14 residues. The V gene's germline CDR1 is ENHRY and CDR2 SYGVKD. The CDR3 DNA is TGTGCCATCAGTGACCGCCAAGCCTACAATGAGCAGTTCTTC. It codes for CAISDRQAYNEQFF.

This clonotype was counted ten times or more. J is TRBJ2-5 and V is TRBV4-3; D unclear. The germline V gene encodes CDR1 LGHNA and CDR2 YSLEER. CDR3 length equals 15 residues. V gave up 0 bases and J gave up 5 bases, with 13 bases separating them. The CDR3 is CASSQELAAIETQYF. In nucleotides, the CDR3 is TGCGCCAGCAGCCAAGAGTTGGCAGCTATCGAGACCCAGTACTTC.

J is TRBJ1-1 and V is TRBV11-2; D uncertain. Trimming pared 1 base from V and 0 bases from J, leaving 15 bases between. Per the germline V gene, CDR1 is SGHAT and CDR2 is FQNNGV. The CDR3 is 17 amino acids. The CDR3 is CASSLVHIGRVNTEAFF. The CDR3 DNA reads as TGTGCCAGCAGCTTAGTTCATATAGGACGGGTGAACACTGAAGCTTTCTTT.

The gene calls are TRBV20-1 and TRBJ2-3; a possible D gene is TRBD2 (5 bases). Looked up from germline, CDR1 is DFQATT and CDR2 is SNEGSKA (reference sequence). There are 13 residues in the CDR3. With 6 bases removed from V and 0 bases from J, the gap between germline ends came to 10 bases. CDR3 coding DNA: TGCAGTGCGGACTTACAGAGCACAGATACGCAGTATTTT. It encodes CSADLQSTDTQYF.

As concerns this clonotype: A much larger clone sits a single nucleotide away, making a read error possible. The chain joins TRBV5-1 to TRBJ2-3, with 12 bases that match TRBD2. Germline CDR1 SGHRS, CDR2 YFSETQ. V shed 3 bases and J 10 bases; nucleotides not matched to a gene: 12. This CDR3 is built from 16 residues. CDR3 in amino acids: CASSSLAGGPLDAQYF. The CDR3 DNA sequence: TGCGCCAGCAGCTCGCTAGCGGGGGGGCCTCTGGATGCGCAGTATTTT.

The chain is built from TRBV2 and TRBJ2-1; maybe TRBD1 (6 bases). The V end lost 6 bases, the J end lost 2 bases, and 17 bases lay between the germline ends. The CDR3 has 16 amino acids. Germline assignment: CDR1 SNHLY and CDR2 FYNNEI. In nucleotides, the CDR3 is TGTGCCAGCAGATCCAGGGGCCGCAGCCCCTACAATGAGCAGTTCTTC. Its protein product is CASRSRGRSPYNEQFF.

This clonotype was seen a few times. CDR3 DNA sequence: TGTGCTAGTGGTTTGGCCAACAGGGCTCCAGCTGGGTATTTT. Translating it yields CASGLANRAPAGYF. The V and J genes are TRBV12-5 and TRBJ2-3, with a possible D match to TRBD1 (6 bases). V lost 1 base and J lost 14, with 19 bases in between. Germline V CDR1 and CDR2: LGHNT, FRNRAP. The CDR3 runs to 14 residues.

There are a few counts of this clonotype. V usage is TRBV20-1 and J usage is TRBJ2-1; no definite D call. CDR3 length: 15 residues. Trimming cost V 0 bases and J 6 bases, with 15 bases left between them. Germline V gene sequence: CDR1 DFQATT, CDR2 SNEGSKA (reference sequence). The CDR3 DNA is TGCAGTGCTAGAGATCTCTCGCATACGCTCAATGAGCAGTTCTTC. Protein: CSARDLSHTLNEQFF.

This clonotype was recorded a few times. This rearrangement joins TRBV4-2 to TRBJ2-2; 9 bases agree with TRBD2. Germline lookup yields CDR1 LGHNA and CDR2 YNFKEQ. This CDR3 comprises 17 residues. The V gene end was trimmed by 0 bases and the J gene end by 1 base; junction bases not matched to a gene: 3. This chain's CDR3 is CASSQDGTSLNTGELFF. The CDR3 DNA sequence: TGTGCCAGCAGCCAAGACGGGACTAGCCTGAACACCGGGGAGCTGTTTTTT.

This clonotype was observed a handful of times. V gene TRBV2 combines with J gene TRBJ2-7, with a possible D match to TRBD1 (5 bases). This CDR3 spans 13 amino acids. Germline-derived CDR1 and CDR2 are SNHLY and FYNNEI. Trimming took 2 bases from V and 2 from J, leaving 7 bases between them. The CDR3 sequence: CASSETGPYEQYF. CDR3 nucleotide sequence: TGTGCCAGCAGTGAAACAGGCCCCTACGAGCAGTACTTC.

V gene TRBV12-3 or TRBV12-4 combines with J gene TRBJ1-5; D is unclear. The V and J ends lost 6 bases and 4 bases respectively, with 13 bases between them. This CDR3 is built from 14 residues. The CDR3 protein is CASRLSLLNQPQHF. In DNA form, the CDR3 reads TGTGCCAGCAGGTTAAGTCTACTTAATCAGCCCCAGCATTTT.

For this clonotype: Germline is not matched at one junction end, which may reflect a read error. J is TRBJ1-2 and V is TRBV4-1; 7 bases fit TRBD1. Germline-derived CDR1 and CDR2 are MGHRA and YSYEKL. This CDR3 contains 15 residues. CDR3 in amino acids: CASGQGQDSNYGYTF. The CDR3 DNA sequence: TGCGCCAGCGGCCAAGGACAGGATTCTAACTATGGCTACACCTTC.

This rearrangement joins TRBV7-2 to TRBJ2-7; tentatively, D is TRBD2 (6 bases). CDR3 length equals 14 residues. Per germline, CDR1 SGHTA and CDR2 FQGNSA. V gave up 5 bases and J gave up 1 base, with 12 bases separating them. CDR3 protein: CASSPAGTSYEQYF. CDR3 sequence (DNA): TGTGCCAGCAGCCCAGCCGGGACTTCCTACGAGCAGTACTTC.

This rearrangement joins TRBV7-9 to TRBJ1-6; 7 nucleotides line up with TRBD1. V dropped 8 bases and J dropped 7; count of bases not matched to a gene: 8. The CDR3 is 14 residues long. Germline V CDR1 and CDR2: SEHNR, FQNEAQ (reference sequence). The CDR3 DNA reads as TGTGCCAGCGCTGACAGGGTTGGCAATTCACCCCTCCACTTT. Translated: CASADRVGNSPLHF.

The CDR3 DNA sequence: TGTGCCAGCAGCGCAGACAGGGGAGGGTGGACAGATACGCAGTATTTT. It encodes CASSADRGGWTDTQYF. The V and J genes are TRBV6-1 and TRBJ2-3; perhaps TRBD1 as D (8 bases). The V gene lost 6 bases and the J gene lost 3 bases, with 19 bases spanning the gap. Germline CDR1 is MNHNS and CDR2 is SASEGT. CDR3 size: 16 residues.

There are a few counts of this clonotype. The chain employs TRBV9 and TRBJ2-3; tentatively, D is TRBD1 or TRBD2 (7 bases each). The CDR3 runs 16 residues. The germline V gene encodes CDR1 SGDLS and CDR2 YYNGEE. Deletions cut 2 bases from V and 2 bases from J, with 15 bases between. This CDR3 reads CASSVRGRGLTDTQYF. The CDR3, as DNA: TGTGCCAGCAGCGTCAGGGGGAGGGGGCTCACAGATACGCAGTATTTT. Complete variable domain (other parts from reference TRBV9 and TRBJ2-3): DSGVTQTPKHLITATGQRVTLRCSPRSGDLSVYWYQQSLDQGLQFLIQYYNGEERAKGNILERFSAQQFPDLHSELNLSSLELGDSALYFCASSVRGRGLTDTQYFGPGTRLTVL.

This clonotype has just a few counts. The chain employs TRBV6-2 or TRBV6-3 and TRBJ2-5; 7 bases line up with TRBD2. V was clipped by 2 bases and J by 2 bases; unmatched bases: 11. This CDR3 is 17 amino acids long. Germline CDR1 reads MNHEY; CDR2 reads SVGEGT. CDR3 nucleotide sequence: TGTGCCAGCAGTTACCTGGTCGGGAGCGGGGCGCAAGAGACCCAGTACTTC. This encodes CASSYLVGSGAQETQYF.

The genes are TRBV7-6 and TRBJ2-5, with a weak D call TRBD1 (6 bases). This CDR3 spans 16 amino acids. CDR1 is SGHVS and CDR2 is FNYEAQ in the germline V gene. Trimming removed 5 bases from V and 0 bases from J, with 16 bases in between. CDR3 nucleotides: TGTGCCAGCAGCCCCCGACAGGCGTCGTACCAAGAGACCCAGTACTTC. Translation gives CASSPRQASYQETQYF.

The gene calls are TRBV6-6 and TRBJ2-1; weak D call: TRBD1 (6 bases). This CDR3 comprises 16 residues. V lost 3 bases to trimming and J lost 1 base, with 13 bases between them. Germline-derived CDR1 and CDR2 are MNHNY and SVGAGI (reference sequence). The CDR3 region has the DNA TGTGCCAGCAGTTATATACAAGGGGGTTCCTACAATGAGCAGTTCTTC. This translates into CASSYIQGGSYNEQFF.

Here the CDR3 DNA reads TGCAGTGCTAGAGCCTATACAGGGTTCCCAGATACGCAGTATTTT. It translates to CSARAYTGFPDTQYF. The V call is TRBV20-1, the J call TRBJ2-3; perhaps TRBD1 as D (6 bases). This CDR3 contains 15 residues. V was shortened by 1 base and J by 4 bases, with 15 bases between the two germline ends. CDR1 is DFQATT and CDR2 is SNEGSKA in the germline V gene (reference sequence).

This clonotype was recorded a few times. The chain couples TRBV20-1 to TRBJ2-5; 7 bases match TRBD2. CDR1 is DFQATT, CDR2 SNEGSKA, per germline (reference sequence). This CDR3 has 15 residues. J gave up 4 bases and V 1 base, and 9 bases lay outside the gene matches. As DNA, the CDR3 is TGCAGTGCTAGAGGATTTGGCGGGGGAGGAGAGACCCAGTACTTC. Amino acids: CSARGFGGGGETQYF.

This rearrangement joins TRBV6-2 or TRBV6-3 to TRBJ1-6, with 7 nucleotides matching TRBD1. There are 16 residues in the CDR3. The V segment lost 8 bases and the J segment 5 bases; nucleotides outside the gene matches: 12. Germline-derived CDR1 and CDR2 are MNHEY and SVGEGT. The CDR3 reads CASYRTGGPDNSPLHF. CDR3 coding DNA: TGTGCCAGCTATCGGACAGGAGGCCCTGATAATTCACCCCTCCACTTT.

This chain links TRBV4-1 with TRBJ2-3; D could derive from TRBD1 or TRBD2 (5 bases each). V lost 1 base to trimming and J lost 0 bases, with 11 bases between them. Germline V gene sequence: CDR1 MGHRA, CDR2 YSYEKL. This CDR3 comprises 16 residues. The CDR3 DNA follows: TGCGCCAGCAGCCAAGGGGGGATCCCCAGCACAGATACGCAGTATTTT. Its protein product is CASSQGGIPSTDTQYF.

There are a few counts of this clonotype. V is TRBV5-1 and J is TRBJ2-5; 7 nucleotides match TRBD2. The ends lost 3 bases at V and 11 bases at J; junction bases unmatched: 16. Germline V gene sequence: CDR1 SGHRS, CDR2 YFSETQ. The CDR3 is made up of 15 amino acids. The CDR3: CASSSNVLRAGEQYF. CDR3 DNA: TGCGCCAGCAGCTCCAACGTACTTAGGGCGGGGGAGCAGTACTTC.

This clonotype showed up many times. The V call is TRBV6-6, the J call TRBJ2-7; a weak D match, TRBD1 (5 bases). In germline, CDR1 is MNHNY, CDR2 SVGAGI (reference sequence). This CDR3 is 13 amino acids long. The V gene lost 6 bases and the J gene lost 3 bases, with 12 bases spanning the gap. CDR3 sequence reads: CASSHRISYEQYF. The CDR3 DNA reads TGTGCCAGCAGCCACAGGATCAGCTACGAGCAGTACTTC.

This clonotype appeared many times. The V call is TRBV7-2, the J call TRBJ2-7; perhaps TRBD1 as D (6 bases). The CDR3 is made up of 15 amino acids. The germline V gene encodes CDR1 SGHTA and CDR2 FQGNSA. Trimming stripped 6 bases from V and 2 bases from J, with 17 bases between. CDR3: CASSVRQGSPYEQYF. The CDR3 DNA follows: TGTGCCAGCAGTGTGAGGCAGGGGAGCCCCTACGAGCAGTACTTC.

The chain couples TRBV7-3 to TRBJ2-3, with D perhaps matching TRBD2 (7 bases). V lost 1 base to trimming and J lost 11 bases, with 28 bases between them. Germline CDR1 reads SGHTA; CDR2 reads FQGTGA. The CDR3 loop spans 18 amino acids. In DNA, the CDR3 is TGTGCCAGCAGCTTAAATCCCTCCGTCGGGGGGCGGTACAATGAGCAGTATTTT. Amino acids: CASSLNPSVGGRYNEQYF.

This clonotype was observed many times. The rearrangement joins TRBV6-1 to TRBJ2-7; D is ambiguous. The CDR3 contains 14 residues. V lost 4 bases and J lost 2, with 12 bases in between. Germline CDR1 MNHNS, CDR2 SASEGT. Here the CDR3 reads CASSVGKGPYEQYF. DNA of the CDR3: TGTGCCAGCAGTGTCGGTAAAGGGCCCTACGAGCAGTACTTC.